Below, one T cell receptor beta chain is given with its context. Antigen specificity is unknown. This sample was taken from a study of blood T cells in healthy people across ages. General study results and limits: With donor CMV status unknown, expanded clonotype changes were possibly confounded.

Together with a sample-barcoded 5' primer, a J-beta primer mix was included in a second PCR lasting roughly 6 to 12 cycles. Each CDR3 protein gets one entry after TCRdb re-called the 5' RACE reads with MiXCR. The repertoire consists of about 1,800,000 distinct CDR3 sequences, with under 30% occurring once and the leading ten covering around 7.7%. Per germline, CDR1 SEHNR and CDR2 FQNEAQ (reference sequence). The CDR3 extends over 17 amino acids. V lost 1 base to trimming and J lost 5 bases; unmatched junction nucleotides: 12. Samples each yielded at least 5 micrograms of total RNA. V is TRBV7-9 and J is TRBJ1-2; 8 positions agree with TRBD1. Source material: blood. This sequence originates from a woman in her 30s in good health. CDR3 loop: CASSLVNRGSGGYGYTF. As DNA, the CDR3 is TGTGCCAGCAGCTTAGTGAACAGGGGGAGTGGTGGGTATGGCTACACCTTC.